This T cell receptor (beta chain) was captured in a study of blood T cell repertoires in COVID-19. Study overall: Donors in the United States, Italy and Spain gave samples during acute or convalescent COVID-19.

In the study's own analysis: Quantification of nucleated cells was approximated via reference gene primer amplification. Profiling relied on immunoSEQ multiplex PCR, and the TCRdb table lists in-frame clones only, not all of them. V and J calls and clone size are copied from that table; D and trimming were computed from the DNA. The table has approximately 200,000 clones, roughly 89% seen once. CDR1 LNHDA and CDR2 SQIVND come from the germline V gene (reference sequence). V lost 4 bases to trimming and J lost 0 bases, with 12 bases between them. CDR3 length equals 15 residues. The sequenced material came from PBMCs or T cells enriched from blood (not recorded which). The origin of this receptor is a man aged 18 to 35 with acute COVID-19. V and J are TRBV19 and TRBJ1-2; D gene unclear. The CDR3 DNA is TGTGCCAGTAGTAAGAGCCGGGAAGCTAACTATGGCTACACCTTC. Translation: CASSKSREANYGYTF.